This T cell receptor beta chain was captured by sequencing in a study of Graves' ophthalmopathy and Graves' hyperthyroidism. From germline, CDR1 is MNHEY and CDR2 SVGEGT. This CDR3 contains 15 residues. RNA transcripts were the source from which TCR beta CDR3 regions were amplified. Investigators did first-round RT-PCR with HTBI primers, then second-round multiplex PCR. Using its own MiXCR run on the multiplex PCR reads, TCRdb lists one record per CDR3 protein. The table includes about 370,000 distinct CDR3 sequences, 15% to 20% detected once. Hyperthyroidism is called stable when no ophthalmopathy develops within 18 months of follow-up. This clonotype was observed a handful of times. An end of the junction differs from the germline gene, which may be a read error.

The chain has TRBV6-2 or TRBV6-3 and TRBJ2-4, with 9 bases lining up with TRBD2. This receptor was identified in an adult woman with stable Graves' hyperthyroidism. The specimen sequenced was peripheral blood. CDR3 amino acids: CASSPLAGVRDIKYF. Written as DNA, the CDR3 is TGTGCCAGCAGTCCATTAGCGGGAGTACGGGACATTAAGTACTTC.